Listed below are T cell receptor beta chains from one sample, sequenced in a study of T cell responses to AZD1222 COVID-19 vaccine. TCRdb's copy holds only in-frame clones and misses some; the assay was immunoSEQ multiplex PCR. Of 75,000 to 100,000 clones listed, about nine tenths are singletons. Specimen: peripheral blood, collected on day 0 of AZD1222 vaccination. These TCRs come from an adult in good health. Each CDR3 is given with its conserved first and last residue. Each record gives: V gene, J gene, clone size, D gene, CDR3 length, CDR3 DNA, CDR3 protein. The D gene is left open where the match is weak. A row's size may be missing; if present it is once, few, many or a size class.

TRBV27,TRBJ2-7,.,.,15,TGTGCCAGCAGTCCCCCCAGCCGGCGGCACTACGAGCAGTACTTC,CASSPPSRRHYEQYF
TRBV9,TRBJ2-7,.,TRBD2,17,TGTGCCAGCAGCGTAGCCCCTGTGCTAGCGGGAGGCAACGAGCAGTACTTC,CASSVAPVLAGGNEQYF
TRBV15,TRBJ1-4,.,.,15,TGTGCCACCAGCAGAAAGGGCGGCACGAGGGAAAAACTGTTTTTT,CATSRKGGTREKLFF
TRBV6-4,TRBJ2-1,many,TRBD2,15,TGTGCCAGCAGTGAAGGGACTAGCGACTACAATGAGCAGTTCTTC,CASSEGTSDYNEQFF
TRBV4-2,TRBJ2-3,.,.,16,TGTGCCAGCAGCACCACCGGGACTCCCGCCGCGGATACGCAGTATTTT,CASSTTGTPAADTQYF
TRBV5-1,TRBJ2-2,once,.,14,TGCGCCAGCAGCTCGGGGGAGTCGACCGGGGAGCTGTTTTTT,CASSSGESTGELFF
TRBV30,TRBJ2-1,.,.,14,TGTGCCTGGGGGACTTCCATCTCCTACAATGAGCAGTTCTTC,CAWGTSISYNEQFF
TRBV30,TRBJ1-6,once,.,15,TGTGCCTGGAGTGTACAGGAGGGGGGTTGGTCACCCCTCCACTTT,CAWSVQEGGWSPLHF
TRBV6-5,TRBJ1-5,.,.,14,TGTGCCAGCACCCCGGGGGCAGCAAATCAGCCCCAGCATTTT,CASTPGAANQPQHF
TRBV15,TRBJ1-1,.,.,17,TGTGCCACCAGCAGAGCAAGGGGGGGGCAGATGAACACTGAAGCTTTCTTT,CATSRARGGQMNTEAFF
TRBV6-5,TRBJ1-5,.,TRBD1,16,TGTGCCAGCAGTTACTCGAATACAGGGGCCCTAAAGCCCCAGCATTTT,CASSYSNTGALKPQHF
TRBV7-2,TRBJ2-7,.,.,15,TGTGCCAGCAGCTACCTAGCGACAGGGTTCCACGAGCAGTACTTC,CASSYLATGFHEQYF
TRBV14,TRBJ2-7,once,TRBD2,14,TGTGCCAGCCGTGGGCAGGGAGGGTCCTACGAGCAGTACTTC,CASRGQGGSYEQYF
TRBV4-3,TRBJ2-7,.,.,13,TGCGCCAGCAGCCAAGATGTGCACACCGAGCAGTACTTC,CASSQDVHTEQYF
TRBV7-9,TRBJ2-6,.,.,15,TGTGCCAGCAGCTTAATGGGGGTTAGGGCCAACGTCCTGACTTTC,CASSLMGVRANVLTF
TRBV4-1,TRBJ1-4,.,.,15,TGCGCCAGCAGCCCGGGACACGCAACTAATGAAAAACTGTTTTTT,CASSPGHATNEKLFF
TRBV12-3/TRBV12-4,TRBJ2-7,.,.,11,TGTGCCAGCAGTTTTCAGTACGAGCAGTACTTC,CASSFQYEQYF
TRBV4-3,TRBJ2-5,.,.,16,TGCGCCAGCAGCCAAGATCTTCTTCGGCAGCAAGAGACCCAGTACTTC,CASSQDLLRQQETQYF
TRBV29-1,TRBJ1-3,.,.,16,TGCAGCGTTGATCTTGTGACAGCCGACTCTGGAAACACCATATATTTT,CSVDLVTADSGNTIYF
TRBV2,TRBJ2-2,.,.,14,TGTGCCAGCAGCGAGACAGGGGAGGGCGGGGAGCTGTTTTTT,CASSETGEGGELFF
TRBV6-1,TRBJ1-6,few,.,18,TGTGCCAGCAGTGAAAGTGGGCAGCAAAGTTTTTATAATTCACCCCTCCACTTT,CASSESGQQSFYNSPLHF
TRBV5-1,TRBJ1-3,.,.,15,TGCGCCAGCAGCTTGGGGCAGGGGCCTGGAAACACCATATATTTT,CASSLGQGPGNTIYF
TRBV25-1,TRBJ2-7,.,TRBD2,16,TGTGCCAGCAGTGAATGGGTAGCGGGGGAAACCTACGAGCAGTACTTC,CASSEWVAGETYEQYF
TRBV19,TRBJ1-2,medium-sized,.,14,TGTGCCAGTAGTATGAGGGGCGGCGGTCTGGGCTACACCTTC,CASSMRGGGLGYTF
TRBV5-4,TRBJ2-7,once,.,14,TGTGCCAGCAGCTTTTTTACAGGGAGGGGCGAGCAGTACTTC,CASSFFTGRGEQYF
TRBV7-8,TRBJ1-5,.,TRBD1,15,TGTGCCAGCAGCTTAGGGAAGGGGGCGACTCAGCCCCAGCATTTT,CASSLGKGATQPQHF
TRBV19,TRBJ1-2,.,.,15,TGTGCCAGTAAGGGGACTCAGGGATCTAACTATGGCTACACCTTC,CASKGTQGSNYGYTF
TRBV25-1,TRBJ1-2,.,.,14,TGTGCCAGCAGTGATATGGGGGTAGGCTATGGCTACACCTTC,CASSDMGVGYGYTF
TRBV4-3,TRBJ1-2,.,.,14,TGCGCCAGCAGCCAAGATCTAGGGAACTATGGCTACACCTTC,CASSQDLGNYGYTF
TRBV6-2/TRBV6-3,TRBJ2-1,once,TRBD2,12,TGTGCCAGCAGTGAGCGGGAGGATGAGCAGTTCTTC,CASSEREDEQFF
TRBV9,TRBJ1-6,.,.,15,TGTGCCAGCAGCGTAGACAGCCCGCGGTCCTCACCCCTCCACTTT,CASSVDSPRSSPLHF
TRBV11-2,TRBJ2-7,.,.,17,TGTGCCAGCAGCGCCCATATAGTCTCCGGGAGCTCCTACGAGCAGTACTTC,CASSAHIVSGSSYEQYF
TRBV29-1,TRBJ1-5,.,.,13,TGCAGCGTTGCGACAGGCCAAGGGCAGCCCCAGCATTTT,CSVATGQGQPQHF
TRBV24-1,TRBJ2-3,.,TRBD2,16,TGTGCCACCAGTGATGCACTAGCGGGAGTGGCAGATACGCAGTATTTT,CATSDALAGVADTQYF
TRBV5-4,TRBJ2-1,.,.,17,TGTGCCAGCAGCCCGGGACCCCGACGGAGCTCCTACAATGAGCAGTTCTTC,CASSPGPRRSSYNEQFF
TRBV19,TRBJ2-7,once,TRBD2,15,TGTGCCAGTAGTACCGTAACGGGAGGGCCCAACGAGCAGTACTTC,CASSTVTGGPNEQYF
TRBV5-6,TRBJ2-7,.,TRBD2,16,TGTGCCAGCAGCTTCGAAGGACTAGCCATCTCCTACGAGCAGTACTTC,CASSFEGLAISYEQYF
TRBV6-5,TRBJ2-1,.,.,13,TGTGCCAGCCAGTGGGCCCCTTACAATGAGCAGTTCTTC,CASQWAPYNEQFF
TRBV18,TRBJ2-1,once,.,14,TGTGCCAGCTCACCACAGGCGTGGGCCGGTGAGCAGTTCTTC,CASSPQAWAGEQFF
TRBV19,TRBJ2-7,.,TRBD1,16,TGTGCCAGTAGTTCCCAATTGGACAGGGGTTTTTACGAGCAGTACTTC,CASSSQLDRGFYEQYF